The 32 T cell receptor beta chains below all came from one sample that was sequenced in a study of blood T cell repertoires in COVID-19 (dated by TCRdb to 2020 to 2022). The library was built by means of the immunoSEQ multiplex PCR assay. As stored in TCRdb, this immuneACCESS dataset retains in-frame rearrangements with V and J assigned. A fraction of the clones does not appear; measured against another copy, unresolved V genes explain less than half of the discrepancy, and the remainder lacks a known reason. The sample table lists fewer than 250,000 clones, 75% to 85% of them with a count of one. The biggest ten clones account for approximately 9.6% of the sample. Source material: PBMCs or T cells enriched from blood (not recorded which). Receptor source: a woman between 50 and 59 years old with acute COVID-19.

The chain has TRBV5-1 and TRBJ1-3; no firm D call. Germline CDR1 and CDR2: SGHRS and YFSETQ. The germline V and J ends were trimmed by 4 bases and 0 bases, with 11 bases remaining between them. CDR3 length equals 15 residues. The CDR3 reads CASSVNINSGNTIYF. The DNA for the CDR3 is TGCGCCAGCAGCGTGAACATCAACTCTGGAAACACCATATATTTT.

V is TRBV30 and J is TRBJ2-2; 8 nucleotides line up with TRBD1. After removal of 1 base from V and 5 bases from J, the junction contained 0 bases not matched to a gene. Germline V gives CDR1 GTSNPN, CDR2 SVGIG (reference sequence). The CDR3 sequence is 13 residues long. CDR3 in amino acids: CAWSGQGTGELFF. The CDR3 nucleotides read TGTGCCTGGAGTGGACAGGGGACCGGGGAGCTGTTTTTT.

The chain is built from TRBV6-2 or TRBV6-3 and TRBJ2-5; 8 bases are shared with TRBD1. Germline V gene sequence: CDR1 MNHEY, CDR2 SVGEGT. The CDR3 has 16 amino acids. Trimming removed 3 bases from V and 3 bases from J; junction bases left unmatched: 9. This CDR3 is CASSYLWAGGKETQYF. The CDR3 nucleotides are TGTGCCAGCAGTTATTTATGGGCAGGGGGCAAAGAGACCCAGTACTTC.

The chain couples TRBV7-9 to TRBJ2-1; TRBD2 might be the D (6 bases). Germline CDR1 is SEHNR and CDR2 is FQNEAQ (reference sequence). This CDR3 has 15 residues. V gave up 1 base and J gave up 0 bases, with 7 bases separating them. The CDR3 DNA follows: TGTGCCAGCAGCTTAGACGGGGGCTCCTACAATGAGCAGTTCTTC. Amino acid sequence: CASSLDGGSYNEQFF.

The V gene is TRBV29-1, the J gene TRBJ2-3, with 13 bases fitting TRBD2. This CDR3 is 13 amino acids long. CDR1 is SQVTM and CDR2 is ANQGSEA in the germline V gene. V was clipped by 5 bases and J by 14 bases; unmatched bases: 10. CDR3: CSVHLLAGGPVYF. The CDR3 DNA follows: TGCAGCGTTCATCTACTAGCGGGGGGGCCGGTGTATTTT.

This chain connects TRBV29-1 to TRBJ1-1; D unclear. This CDR3 is 14 amino acids long. Trimming shortened V by 6 bases and J by 7 bases, and 21 bases separated the two germline ends. Germline CDR1 reads SQVTM; CDR2 reads ANQGSEA. This CDR3 is CSVPGSRSHYEAFF. In DNA form, the CDR3 reads TGCAGCGTCCCGGGATCAAGATCTCACTATGAAGCTTTCTTT.

This clone was recorded once. V usage is TRBV20-1 and J usage is TRBJ2-1; D might be TRBD1 (7 bases). CDR1 and CDR2 (germline): DFQATT, SNEGSKA (reference sequence). V lost 3 bases and J 10 bases, leaving 13 bases between the germline ends. The CDR3 is made up of 12 amino acids. The chain's CDR3 is CSASPQGGEQFF. The CDR3 bases are TGCAGTGCTAGTCCGCAGGGGGGCGAGCAGTTCTTC.

This clone was seen at least ten times. This sequence joins TRBV6-5 and TRBJ2-7; 8 nucleotides line up with TRBD1. There are 15 residues in the CDR3. CDR1 MNHEY and CDR2 SVGAGI come from the germline V gene. V lost 7 bases to trimming and J lost 2 bases; unmatched junction nucleotides: 10. In nucleotides, the CDR3 is TGTGCCAGCATTCTCACCGGGACAGGCCCCTACGAGCAGTACTTC. This sequence encodes CASILTGTGPYEQYF.

The chain recombines TRBV12-3 or TRBV12-4 with TRBJ2-5, with 7 bases that match TRBD1. Trimming at V came to 7 bases and at J to 5 bases, leaving 4 bases not matched to a gene. CDR3 length: 12 residues. CDR3 in amino acids: CASTQDRETQYF. The DNA of the CDR3 is TGTGCCAGCACCCAGGACAGGGAGACCCAGTACTTC.

The gene calls are TRBV30 and TRBJ1-1, with a weak D call TRBD1 (5 bases). CDR1 and CDR2 from the germline V gene are GTSNPN and SVGIG (reference sequence). This CDR3 is built from 14 residues. V was trimmed by 2 bases and J by 1 base, leaving 11 bases between them. The CDR3 DNA follows: TGTGCCTGGAGTATCGCAGGGCCGAACACTGAAGCTTTCTTT. Its protein is CAWSIAGPNTEAFF.

This chain links TRBV5-1 with TRBJ1-4; the D gene is possibly TRBD1 (5 bases). Germline V gene lookup returns CDR1 SGHRS and CDR2 YFSETQ. Trimming shortened V by 4 bases and J by 6 bases, and 13 bases separated the two germline ends. The CDR3 extends over 14 amino acids. CDR3 DNA: TGCGCCAGCAGCCCGGGGGGGACGGATGAAAAACTGTTTTTT. Translated, it gives CASSPGGTDEKLFF.

The V and J genes are TRBV19 and TRBJ1-2; D is undetermined. V lost 3 bases and J lost 2, with 13 bases in between. Germline values: CDR1 LNHDA, CDR2 SQIVND (reference sequence). The CDR3 has 15 residues. CDR3: CASSIPSDRNYGYTF. The DNA for the CDR3 is TGTGCCAGTAGTATCCCCTCCGATAGAAACTATGGCTACACCTTC.

The V gene is TRBV6-2 or TRBV6-3, the J gene TRBJ2-7; 10 bases fit TRBD1. Germline values: CDR1 MNHEY, CDR2 SVGEGT. The CDR3 totals 18 residues. V lost 0 bases, J lost 5 bases, and 13 bases stayed unmatched. The CDR3: CASSYSREAGQGFDEQYF. As DNA, the CDR3 is TGTGCCAGCAGTTACTCGAGAGAGGCGGGACAGGGGTTCGACGAGCAGTACTTC.

The chain carries TRBV5-1 and TRBJ1-1; no clear D gene. Trimming pared 0 bases from V and 1 base from J, leaving 7 bases between. Germline V CDR1 and CDR2: SGHRS, YFSETQ. This CDR3 contains 14 residues. CDR3 in amino acids: CASSLGAGNTEAFF. CDR3 nucleotide sequence: TGCGCCAGCAGCTTGGGAGCGGGGAACACTGAAGCTTTCTTT.

The gene calls are TRBV6-2 or TRBV6-3 and TRBJ1-2; TRBD1 matches at 12 bases. The germline V gene has CDR1 MNHEY and CDR2 SVGEGT. Trimming took 4 bases from V and 4 from J; bases not matched to a gene: 4. CDR3 size: 15 residues. CDR3 amino acids: CASSSGQGALYGYTF. Here the CDR3 DNA reads TGTGCCAGCAGTTCGGGACAGGGGGCCCTCTATGGCTACACCTTC.

In the case of this clone: The sample contains more than one DNA sequence encoding this CDR3. The genes are TRBV5-1 and TRBJ2-7; TRBD1 is a possible D gene (5 bases). Germline loops: CDR1 SGHRS, CDR2 YFSETQ. This CDR3 is built from 13 residues. Trimming left V 2 bases short and J 0 bases short, with 6 bases between. The CDR3 loop is CASSFRDSYEQYF. CDR3 DNA: TGCGCCAGCAGCTTCAGGGACTCCTACGAGCAGTACTTC.

This clone was seen more than once but under ten times. The V gene is TRBV6-5, the J gene TRBJ1-5; 8 bases match TRBD1. Per the germline V gene, CDR1 is MNHEY and CDR2 is SVGAGI. After removal of 4 bases from V and 2 bases from J, the junction contained 7 bases not matched to a gene. CDR3 length: 16 amino acids. The DNA of the CDR3 is TGTGCCAGCAGTTCTGGACAGGGTACCGGCAATCAGCCCCAGCATTTT. Its protein product is CASSSGQGTGNQPQHF.

The chain combines TRBV6-2 or TRBV6-3 with TRBJ1-6, with a weak D call TRBD1 (6 bases). V was clipped by 4 bases and J by 7 bases, with 11 bases between them. Germline CDR1 MNHEY, CDR2 SVGEGT. This CDR3 contains 14 residues. The CDR3 region is CASSLTRGNSPLHF. In nucleotides, the CDR3 is TGTGCCAGCAGTTTAACCAGGGGCAATTCACCCCTCCACTTT.

V usage is TRBV10-3 and J usage is TRBJ2-1; D remains ambiguous. Trimming took off 6 bases at V and 7 bases at J, with 13 bases between the two ends. This CDR3 has 13 amino acids. Per germline, CDR1 ENHRY and CDR2 SYGVKD. CDR3 region: CAIRGSRINEQFF. CDR3 nucleotides: TGTGCCATCAGAGGATCGAGGATTAATGAGCAGTTCTTC.

This chain connects TRBV7-8 to TRBJ1-1; D is possibly TRBD1 (6 bases). The CDR3 consists of 14 residues. Per germline, CDR1 SGHVS and CDR2 FQNEAQ. Deletions cut 1 base from V and 5 bases from J, with 11 bases between. CDR3 bases: TGTGCCAGCAGCTTAGTCCGGGACAAAACTGAAGCTTTCTTT. Translating gives CASSLVRDKTEAFF. The complete variable domain, with remaining parts taken from reference TRBV7-8 and TRBJ1-1, reads GAGVSQSPRYKVAKRGQDVALRCDPISGHVSLFWYQQALGQGPEFLTYFQNEAQLDKSGLPSDRFFAERPEGSVSTLKIQRTQQEDSAVYLCASSLVRDKTEAFFGQGTRLTVV.

V and J are TRBV19 and TRBJ1-3; no clear D. The CDR3 extends over 15 amino acids. Germline V lookup: CDR1 LNHDA, CDR2 SQIVND (reference sequence). Trimming removed 3 bases at V and 0 bases at J, with 9 bases between. CDR3 amino acids: CASSITTDSGNTIYF. CDR3 nucleotide sequence: TGTGCCAGTAGTATCACCACTGACTCTGGAAACACCATATATTTT.

A remark on this clone: The sample holds other DNA sequences that translate to the same CDR3. CDR3 bases: TGTGCCAGCAGCTTACTAGCGGGGGCTCAAGAGACCCAGTACTTC. Amino acid sequence: CASSLLAGAQETQYF. The genes are TRBV5-4 and TRBJ2-5; TRBD2 matches at 11 bases. The length of the CDR3 is 15 residues. Trimming cost V 2 bases and J 2 bases; bases outside gene matches: 2. From germline, CDR1 is SGHNT and CDR2 YYREEE (reference sequence).

The chain carries TRBV12-3 or TRBV12-4 and TRBJ2-5; D unclear. Trimming removed 5 bases from V and 5 bases from J, with 12 bases in between. This CDR3 has 13 residues. The CDR3 DNA reads TGTGCCAGCAGTCTCACTATGTTGGAGACCCAGTACTTC. Protein product: CASSLTMLETQYF.

The V call is TRBV18, the J call TRBJ1-1; weak D call: TRBD1 (5 bases). V lost 3 bases to trimming and J lost 1 base, with 18 bases between them. This CDR3 region has 17 residues. Germline V lookup: CDR1 KGHSH, CDR2 LQKENI. In DNA form, the CDR3 reads TGTGCCAGCTCACCCTTGATGAATCCGGGGGAGAACACTGAAGCTTTCTTT. It specifies CASSPLMNPGENTEAFF.

The chain uses TRBV9 and TRBJ2-4; D is undetermined. The V end lost 0 bases, the J end lost 1 base, and 5 bases lay between the germline ends. The CDR3 runs 14 residues. Germline CDR1 is SGDLS and CDR2 is YYNGEE. The CDR3 protein is CASSVGGAKNIQYF. The CDR3 DNA reads TGTGCCAGCAGCGTAGGAGGTGCCAAAAACATTCAGTACTTC.

This chain joins TRBV7-2 and TRBJ1-5; D ambiguous. V gave up 3 bases and J gave up 4 bases, with 7 bases separating them. The CDR3 is 13 residues long. Germline CDR1 is SGHTA and CDR2 is FQGNSA. The DNA for the CDR3 is TGTGCCAGCAGCTTCGGGTTAAATCAGCCCCAGCATTTT. It encodes CASSFGLNQPQHF.

The chain combines TRBV6-5 with TRBJ1-5, with D perhaps matching TRBD1 (5 bases). V shed 6 bases and J shed 3 bases, with 15 bases lying between them. In germline, CDR1 is MNHEY, CDR2 SVGAGI. The CDR3 contains 15 residues. The CDR3 loop reads CASSPVGRDNQPQHF. The CDR3 DNA is TGTGCCAGCAGCCCAGTGGGCAGGGACAATCAGCCCCAGCATTTT.

The chain has TRBV5-1 and TRBJ2-3; possible D gene TRBD1, 6 bases. Per germline, CDR1 SGHRS and CDR2 YFSETQ. There are 16 residues in the CDR3. The V and J ends lost 2 bases and 0 bases respectively, with 13 bases between them. The CDR3 DNA is TGCGCCAGCAGCTTCATGGGGGCAGGAAGCACAGATACGCAGTATTTT. This gives the protein CASSFMGAGSTDTQYF.

This chain joins TRBV13 and TRBJ2-7; the D is unclear. The germline CDR1 and CDR2 sequences are PRHDT and FYEKMQ (reference sequence). This CDR3 spans 13 amino acids. The V end lost 6 bases, the J end lost 7 bases, and 16 bases lay between the germline ends. CDR3 coding DNA: TGTGCCAGCAGGCGACTCCTGCTCGGGGAGCAGTACTTC. This sequence encodes CASRRLLLGEQYF.

The chain carries TRBV6-6 and TRBJ2-3; 10 nucleotides agree with TRBD2. The CDR3 extends over 14 amino acids. The V and J ends lost 4 bases and 6 bases, in that order; junction bases with no gene match: 4. CDR1 is MNHNY, CDR2 SVGAGI, per germline (reference sequence). In DNA, the CDR3 is TGTGCCAGCAGTTGGACTAGCGGAGCCGATACGCAGTATTTT. Protein product: CASSWTSGADTQYF.

This clone was counted once. The chain combines TRBV25-1 with TRBJ2-2, with D possibly being TRBD1 (6 bases). V gave up 6 bases and J gave up 3 bases, with 14 bases separating them. Germline CDR1 is MGHDK and CDR2 is SYGVNS. This CDR3 comprises 15 residues. The CDR3 loop reads CASRRGIADTGELFF. For the CDR3, the DNA is TGTGCCAGCAGAAGGGGGATTGCGGACACCGGGGAGCTGTTTTTT.

This clone has just one count. V gene TRBV6-4 combines with J gene TRBJ1-5; 9 bases line up with TRBD1. This CDR3 is built from 13 residues. Unmatched junction bases numbered 1, after V lost 4 bases and J lost 6 bases. The germline CDR1 and CDR2 sequences are MRHNA and SNTAGT. The CDR3 coding sequence is TGTGCCAGCAGTGTGACAGGGGGTCAGCCCCAGCATTTT. Its protein product is CASSVTGGQPQHF.